The 9 T cell receptor beta chains reported below all come from one sample, sequenced in a study of cytomegalovirus exposure and HLA in healthy donors. The primer mix had 60 Vbeta and 13 Jbeta primers. Some clones are missing from TCRdb's copy, which holds only in-frame ones; the method was immunoSEQ multiplex PCR. This table holds 150,000 to 180,000 clones, 65% to 85% found once. Input material: PBMCs. Receptors originate from a woman aged 40 to 55 in good health and CMV-seropositive.

Of note for this clone: Other DNA variants within this sample encode the same CDR3. V usage is TRBV18 and J usage is TRBJ2-5, with 7 bases identical to TRBD1. Germline V gene data show CDR1 as KGHSH and CDR2 as LQKENI. The CDR3 contains 13 residues. With 6 bases clipped from V and 2 bases from J, the junction kept 3 bases outside the gene matches. The CDR3, as DNA: TGTGCCAGCTCCCCGGGACAGCAAGAGACCCAGTACTTC. Its translation: CASSPGQQETQYF.

The V gene is TRBV19, the J gene TRBJ1-2, with D unresolved. Trimming cost V 8 bases and J 4 bases, with 14 bases left between them. CDR3 length: 13 residues. CDR1 LNHDA and CDR2 SQIVND come from the germline V gene (reference sequence). The CDR3 DNA sequence: TGTGCCAGTTGTCAATCGGGGAGCTATGGCTACACCTTC. Translating it yields CASCQSGSYGYTF.

This clone was detected only once. V and J are TRBV2 and TRBJ1-5, with 9 positions matching TRBD1. The germline CDR1 and CDR2 sequences are SNHLY and FYNNEI. The length of the CDR3 is 15 residues. After removal of 6 bases from V and 2 bases from J, the junction contained 5 bases not matched to a gene. The CDR3 bases are TGTGCCAGCAGCTGGACAGGGGCGGGCAATCAGCCCCAGCATTTT. Its protein is CASSWTGAGNQPQHF.

This clone has more than one count but fewer than ten. The CDR3 sequence is CASSFLRDDTQYF. The CDR3 region has the DNA TGTGCCAGCAGTTTCTTACGCGATGATACGCAGTATTTT. The rearrangement uses TRBV27 and TRBJ2-3; no clear D gene. The germline V gene encodes CDR1 MNHEY and CDR2 SMNVEV (reference sequence). The ends were cut back, 3 bases at V and 6 bases at J, with 10 bases in the middle. The CDR3 is 13 amino acids.

The J gene is TRBJ1-2, the V gene TRBV6-6, with TRBD1 identical over 8 bases. Losses at the gene ends were 3 bases for V and 8 bases for J; bases not matched to a gene: 8. Germline lookup yields CDR1 MNHNY and CDR2 SVGAGI (reference sequence). This CDR3 contains 14 residues. The CDR3 loop reads CASSYITGGNGYTF. CDR3 nucleotide sequence: TGTGCCAGCAGTTATATAACAGGGGGAAACGGCTACACCTTC.

J is TRBJ1-1 and V is TRBV9; D perhaps matches TRBD1 (5 bases). This CDR3 is built from 17 residues. V was shortened by 0 bases and J by 4 bases, with 19 bases between the two germline ends. CDR1 and CDR2 from the germline V gene are SGDLS and YYNGEE. The CDR3 protein is CASSVAGNPSVGTEAFF. CDR3 sequence (DNA): TGTGCCAGCAGCGTAGCAGGGAATCCCTCTGTTGGCACTGAAGCTTTCTTT.

V and J are TRBV30 and TRBJ1-6; tentative D call: TRBD1 (6 bases). Between the trimmed V and J ends, which lost 0 bases and 8 bases, there was a span of 11 bases. The CDR3 is made up of 14 amino acids. Germline CDR1 GTSNPN, CDR2 SVGIG (reference sequence). The CDR3 here is CAWSVQGGDSPLHF. As DNA, the CDR3 is TGTGCCTGGAGTGTACAGGGAGGGGATTCACCCCTCCACTTT. Supplemented by reference TRBV30 and TRBJ1-6, the full variable domain reads SQTIHQWPATLVQPVGSPLSLECTVEGTSNPNLYWYRQAAGRGLQLLFYSVGIGQISSEVPQNLSASRPQDRQFILSSKKLLLSDSGFYLCAWSVQGGDSPLHFGNGTRLTVT.

The chain recombines TRBV9 with TRBJ2-7; TRBD2 agrees at 8 bases. The V and J ends lost 0 bases and 0 bases, in that order; junction bases with no gene match: 2. The CDR3 is 15 residues long. Germline-derived CDR1 and CDR2 are SGDLS and YYNGEE. The CDR3 DNA reads as TGTGCCAGCAGCGTAGAAAGCGGGAGCTCCTACGAGCAGTACTTC. Its translation: CASSVESGSSYEQYF.

The rearrangement joins TRBV4-2 to TRBJ2-5; 10 nucleotides line up with TRBD2. The germline CDR1 and CDR2 sequences are LGHNA and YNFKEQ. The CDR3 loop spans 14 amino acids. V shed 3 bases and J 2 bases; nucleotides not matched to a gene: 0. This CDR3 reads CASSQGLAQETQYF. In nucleotides, the CDR3 is TGTGCCAGCAGCCAGGGACTAGCGCAAGAGACCCAGTACTTC.